Listed below are T cell receptor beta chains from one sample, sequenced in a study of cytomegalovirus exposure and HLA in healthy donors. Assay: immunoSEQ multiplex PCR; the TCRdb copy retains only in-frame clones and omits some. Of about 82,000 clones listed, around 81% are singletons. The sample comprised PBMCs. Source of these receptors: a male donor in good health and CMV-seropositive. The CDR3 runs from the conserved cysteine through the conserved F or W.

v_call,cdr3_aa
TRBV10-2,CASSSRTGGGNQPQHF
TRBV27,CASSRDSMGEQFF
TRBV6-6,CASSGTQDRDEQYF
TRBV5-5,CASSLRGLAGYNEQFF
TRBV6-6,CASSLGQGATEAFF
TRBV6-1,CASIVQGATDTQYF
TRBV7-8,CASSLVVHRTDTQYF
TRBV28,CASSIPGVNYGYTF
TRBV7-2,CASSLFTQGACEAFF
TRBV15,CATSPLPGTGLSGYPF
TRBV27,CASSLAGQGYMNTEAFF
TRBV6-1,CASSPGSVGRGEQFF
TRBV4-2,CASSQAGVRGFQETQYF
TRBV15,CAASRAAGMNYEQYF
TRBV28,CASSFGARPTNEKLFF
TRBV4-1,CASSYPGVDTEAFF
TRBV18,CASSPGQGFGGANVLTF
TRBV9,CASSVGGDRWTEAFF
TRBV2,CASRPGSGQPQHF
TRBV19,CASSISRGTQSYNSPLHF
TRBV18,CASSPPTGTSSNNEQFF
TRBV10-3,CAIRDPQGGNEAFF
TRBV9,CASSTYPRTSGDYNEQFF
TRBV5-4,CASTASGGSGNEQFF
TRBV7-9,CASSFAVRVAYEQYF
TRBV6-5,CASTAPGQGGYEQYF
TRBV4-1,CASSQESGKSPQHF
TRBV21-1,CASSKKGTCNTDTQYF
TRBV10-2,CASSEGLDRGTQYF
TRBV14,CASSQDGIVAYEQYF
TRBV7-9,CSSRGGFQETQYF
TRBV5-1,CASSRLDVTYNEQFF
TRBV28,CASSLQGRGYTF
TRBV11-2,CASSSPSERSYTF
TRBV5-1,CASSAGLYQETQYF
TRBV18,CASSPPTGNTEAFF
TRBV11-2,CASSITSGALLSEEQYF
TRBV5-4,CASSLPRNGEQYF
TRBV6-1,CASSEVSGSNIQYF
TRBV27,CASRQAGLNQPQHF
TRBV5-4,CASSRSRDRGREQYF
TRBV9,CASSVDSGTNTGNTIYF